These T cell receptor beta chains were read from a single sample in a study of blood T cell repertoires in COVID-19. TCRdb's table, derived via immunoSEQ multiplex PCR, lists solely in-frame clones and lacks some. The sample records about 30,000 clones, 80% to 90% being singletons. The sequenced sample was peripheral blood. Receptor source: a human donor in a cohort sampled during active COVID-19. CDR3s include the opening cysteine and the closing phenylalanine or tryptophan. D genes are given only for firm matches. Size tells how often a clone was seen (once, few, many) or the class of an expanded clone, and some rows leave it out.

NA	NA	TRBJ2-5	TRBV4-1	TGCGCCAGCAGCCAAGATCCCGCGGGGGCCCAACAAGAGACCCAGTACTTC	CASSQDPAGAQQETQYF
NA	NA	TRBJ2-3	TRBV10-1	TGCGCCAGCAGTGAGTCTTTGCGGGGTAATATCGATACGCAGTATTTT	CASSESLRGNIDTQYF
TRBD2	once	TRBJ2-1	TRBV5-1	TGCGCCAGCAGCTCACTAGCGGGGGTTTACAATGAGCAGTTCTTC	CASSSLAGVYNEQFF
NA	NA	TRBJ2-1	TRBV15	TGTGCCACCAGCACCCATGGGAGCGTCGATGAGCAGTTCTTC	CATSTHGSVDEQFF
NA	NA	TRBJ1-5	TRBV2	TGTGCCAGCAGTGTTGAGAACAATCAGCCCCAGCATTTT	CASSVENNQPQHF
TRBD1	NA	TRBJ2-3	TRBV7-9	TGTGCCAGCAGCTGGGGACAGGGGGACGGGGATACGCAGTATTTT	CASSWGQGDGDTQYF
NA	NA	TRBJ2-5	TRBV7-7	TGTGCTAGCAGCTTTGGCACAGAAGAGACCCAGTACTTC	CASSFGTEETQYF
TRBD1	NA	TRBJ2-2	TRBV5-1	TGCGCCAGCAGCGTCGACCAGGGGGCTGTGCTGTTTTTT	CASSVDQGAVLFF
TRBD2	NA	TRBJ2-1	TRBV2	TGTGCCAGCAGCCCGGGACTAGCACCCTACAATGAGCAGTTCTTC	CASSPGLAPYNEQFF
NA	once	TRBJ1-3	TRBV6-1	TGTGCCAGCAGTGAGGGCATCTACTCTGGAAACACCATATATTTT	CASSEGIYSGNTIYF
TRBD1	NA	TRBJ2-2	TRBV19	TGTGCCAGTAGTGCATACACAGGGGGCTCCGGGGAGCTGTTTTTT	CASSAYTGGSGELFF
TRBD1	NA	TRBJ1-1	TRBV7-3	TGTGCCAGCAGGCGTGAGGGACAGCCGAACACTGAAGCTTTCTTT	CASRREGQPNTEAFF
NA	NA	TRBJ1-4	TRBV9	TGTGCCAGCAGCGTAGGTCCCGATCGGGAAAAACTGTTTTTT	CASSVGPDREKLFF
TRBD1	NA	TRBJ2-3	TRBV29-1	TGCAGCGTTGTTGGGACAGGGGCCAGCACAGATACGCAGTATTTT	CSVVGTGASTDTQYF
TRBD1	once	TRBJ1-3	TRBV4-2	TGTGCCAGCAGCCAAGAAAAAGGGGGCCCAATCTCTGGAAACACCATATATTTT	CASSQEKGGPISGNTIYF
NA	few	TRBJ1-4	TRBV3-1/TRBV3-2	TGTGCCAGCAGCCAAGGGGGGGGTTCAAAACTGTTTTTT	CASSQGGGSKLFF
NA	NA	TRBJ2-7	TRBV10-2	TGCGCCAGCAGTGCCACAGCCTACGAGCAGTACTTC	CASSATAYEQYF
TRBD1	NA	TRBJ2-5	TRBV7-2	TGTGCCAGCAGCTTACAGGACAGGGGTGAAGAGACCCAGTACTTC	CASSLQDRGEETQYF
TRBD1	NA	TRBJ2-5	TRBV6-5	TGTGCCAGCAGTTCCGACAGGGCAGAGACCCAGTACTTC	CASSSDRAETQYF
TRBD2	once	TRBJ2-1	TRBV2	TGTGCCAGCAGTGAAGCGCGCTGGCGGGGGTTCAATGAGCAGTTCTTC	CASSEARWRGFNEQFF
NA	NA	TRBJ1-6	TRBV4-1	TGCGCCAGCGCGGCATTCTCGTATAATTCACCCCTCCACTTT	CASAAFSYNSPLHF
NA	NA	TRBJ2-7	TRBV30	TGTGCCTGGACCCCAGGGTGGGTTGACGAGCAGTACTTC	CAWTPGWVDEQYF
TRBD2	once	TRBJ2-5	TRBV29-1	TGCAGCGTTCCTAGCGGACAAGAGACCCAGTACTTC	CSVPSGQETQYF
TRBD1	NA	TRBJ1-2	TRBV7-9	TGTGCCAGCAGCGGGGGACAGGGGGCGTTCTATGGCTACACCTTC	CASSGGQGAFYGYTF
TRBD1	NA	TRBJ1-6	TRBV27	TGTGCCAGCAGTTGGACAGGGAGTTCACCCCTCCACTTT	CASSWTGSSPLHF
TRBD1	once	TRBJ1-1	TRBV5-1	TGCGCCAGCAGCCAGACAGGGGGCGGGGTAGACACTGAAGCTTTCTTT	CASSQTGGGVDTEAFF
TRBD1	NA	TRBJ1-6	TRBV7-3	TGTGCCAGCAGCTTAACGGCAGGGGGGAATTCACCCCTCCACTTT	CASSLTAGGNSPLHF
NA	NA	TRBJ1-3	TRBV18	TGTGCCAGCTCACCACGACAGGCGGGTGGAAACACCATATATTTT	CASSPRQAGGNTIYF
TRBD1	NA	TRBJ2-7	TRBV4-2	TGTGCCAGCAGCCCAGGGGGTAGATCCTACGAGCAGTACTTC	CASSPGGRSYEQYF
NA	NA	TRBJ1-2	TRBV21-1	TGTGCCAGCAGCAGGCGACAAGCTTTATATGGCTACACCTTC	CASSRRQALYGYTF
NA	NA	TRBJ1-1	TRBV5-6	TGTGCCAGCAGCTTGGACAGAAAGAACACTGAAGCTTTCTTT	CASSLDRKNTEAFF
TRBD2	NA	TRBJ2-3	TRBV20-1	TGCAGTGCTAGTTCGGGGCGGGGACTACCCTTCACAGATACGCAGTATTTT	CSASSGRGLPFTDTQYF
NA	NA	TRBJ2-5	TRBV4-1	TGCGCCAGCAGCCTCACCCAAGGGGGGGGCCAAGAGACCCAGTACTTC	CASSLTQGGGQETQYF
NA	NA	TRBJ1-1	TRBV19	TGTGCCAGTAGTATAGAAGCAGGGGACACTGAAGCTTTCTTT	CASSIEAGDTEAFF
TRBD2	NA	TRBJ2-3	TRBV4-1	TGCGCCAGCAGCAGAGGACTAGCGGGGGGCACAGATACGCAGTATTTT	CASSRGLAGGTDTQYF
NA	NA	TRBJ2-1	TRBV7-3	TGTGCCAGCAGCCCAGAGGGTTTCTCCTACAATGAGCAGTTCTTC	CASSPEGFSYNEQFF
NA	NA	TRBJ1-1	TRBV6-5	TGTGCCAGCAGTATAGATAGCATGAACACTGAAGCTTTCTTT	CASSIDSMNTEAFF
TRBD1	few	TRBJ2-7	TRBV6-2/TRBV6-3	TGTGCCAGCAGCACGGGCAGGGGGAAGTACTTC	CASSTGRGKYF
TRBD1	NA	TRBJ1-5	TRBV6-1	TGTGCCAGCAGTGAAGCCCTTTCAGCAACAGGGGGCGTCGGAAACAATCAGCCCCAGCATTTT	CASSEALSATGGVGNNQPQHF
NA	NA	TRBJ2-3	TRBV9	TGTGCCAGCAGCGAGGGGGACGCAATAGCCCCTCCGTATTTT	CASSEGDAIAPPYF
TRBD1	once	TRBJ2-7	TRBV15	TGTGCCACCAGCAGAGATCTGGGGACAGCCGTCTACGAGCAGTACTTC	CATSRDLGTAVYEQYF
NA	NA	TRBJ2-3	TRBV9	TGTGCCAGCAGCTATGGGACAAACACAGATACGCAGTATTTT	CASSYGTNTDTQYF
TRBD1	NA	TRBJ1-1	TRBV6-2/TRBV6-3	TGTGCCAGCAGTCGTACGACAGGGGGCGTGAAGAACACTGAAGCTTTCTTT	CASSRTTGGVKNTEAFF
NA	NA	TRBJ2-7	TRBV4-2	TGTGCCAGCAGCCACCTTTTGGAGGGGAGCTACGAGCAGTACTTC	CASSHLLEGSYEQYF
TRBD2	NA	TRBJ2-3	TRBV7-6	TGTGCCAGCAGCCTAGCGGGGGGTACCACAGATACGCAGTATTTT	CASSLAGGTTDTQYF
TRBD2	NA	TRBJ2-3	TRBV7-3	TGTGCCAGCAGCCTAGCGGGGGGTAGCACAGATACGCAGTATTTT	CASSLAGGSTDTQYF
NA	NA	TRBJ1-1	TRBV11-3	TGTGCCAGCAGCCCTTCGGGGGGCCCGAACACTGAAGCTTTCTTT	CASSPSGGPNTEAFF
TRBD1	NA	TRBJ2-7	TRBV6-5	TGTGCCAGCAGTTACTCCGGCAGGGGGCTAGGTGACGAGCAGTACTTC	CASSYSGRGLGDEQYF
TRBD1	NA	TRBJ2-7	TRBV7-3	TGTGCCAGCAGCTTAGGGACAGGGGGCGGGTACGAGCAGTACTTC	CASSLGTGGGYEQYF
NA	once	TRBJ1-5	TRBV30	TGTGCCTGGCGGGACTTGGGGAGCAATCAGCCCCAGCATTTT	CAWRDLGSNQPQHF